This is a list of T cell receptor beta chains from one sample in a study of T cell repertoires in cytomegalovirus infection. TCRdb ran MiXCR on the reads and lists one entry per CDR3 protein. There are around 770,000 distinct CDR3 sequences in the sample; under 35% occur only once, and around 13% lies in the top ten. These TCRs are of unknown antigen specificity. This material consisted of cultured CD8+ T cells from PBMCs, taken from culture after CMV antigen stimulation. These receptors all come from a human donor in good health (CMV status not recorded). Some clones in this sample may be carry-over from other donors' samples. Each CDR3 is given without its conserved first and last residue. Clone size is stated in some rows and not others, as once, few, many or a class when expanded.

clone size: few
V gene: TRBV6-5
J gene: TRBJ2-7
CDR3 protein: ASSYGPDPYEQY

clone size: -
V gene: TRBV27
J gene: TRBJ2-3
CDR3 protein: ASSSPGLAGLDTQY

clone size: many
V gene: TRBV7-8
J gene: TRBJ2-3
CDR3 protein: ASSFPTSGYPDTQY

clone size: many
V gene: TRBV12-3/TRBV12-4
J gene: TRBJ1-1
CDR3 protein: ASTSSRAEAF

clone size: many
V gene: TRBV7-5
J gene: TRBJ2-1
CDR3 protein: ISVSEAPGQGGGGSYNEQF

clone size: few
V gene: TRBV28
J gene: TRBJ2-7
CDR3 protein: ASSPLQGAGYEQY

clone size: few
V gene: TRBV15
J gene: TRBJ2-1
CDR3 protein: ATSTPWGGANEQF

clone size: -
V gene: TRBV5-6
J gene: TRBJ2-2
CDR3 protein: ASSLTQGITRTGELF

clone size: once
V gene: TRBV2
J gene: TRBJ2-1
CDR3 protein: ASGTRYNEQF

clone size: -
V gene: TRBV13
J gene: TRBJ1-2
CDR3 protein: ASSFRADYGYT

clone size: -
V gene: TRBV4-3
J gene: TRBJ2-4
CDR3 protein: ASSHTGGENIQY

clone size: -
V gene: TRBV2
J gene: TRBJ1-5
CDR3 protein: ASSEASYQPQH

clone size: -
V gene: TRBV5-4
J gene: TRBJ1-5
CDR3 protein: ASTPGPQH

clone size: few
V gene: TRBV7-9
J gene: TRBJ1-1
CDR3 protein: ASRRENTEAF

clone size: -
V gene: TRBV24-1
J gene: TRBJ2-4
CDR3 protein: ATSDSDPGAKNIQY

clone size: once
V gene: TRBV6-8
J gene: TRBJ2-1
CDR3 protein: ASSWGLAGHEQF

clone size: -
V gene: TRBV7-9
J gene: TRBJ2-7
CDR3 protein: ASSPQEGAGSYEQY

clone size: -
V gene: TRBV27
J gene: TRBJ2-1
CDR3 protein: ASSLLGMGGNEQF

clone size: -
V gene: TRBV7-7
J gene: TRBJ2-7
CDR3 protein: ASSRGTSYEQY

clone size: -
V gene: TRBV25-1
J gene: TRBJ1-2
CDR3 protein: ASSDPTGPYGYT

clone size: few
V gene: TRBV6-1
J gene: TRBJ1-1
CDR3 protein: ASSNRGEYTEAF

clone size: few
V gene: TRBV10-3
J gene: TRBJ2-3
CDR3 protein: AIRTRDRDGTDTQY

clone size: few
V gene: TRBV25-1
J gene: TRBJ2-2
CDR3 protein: ASSRERGELF

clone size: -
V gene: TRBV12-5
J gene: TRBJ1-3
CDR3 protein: ASGPGTGSPSSGNTIY

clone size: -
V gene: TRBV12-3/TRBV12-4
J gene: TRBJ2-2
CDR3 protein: ASSLGYGELF

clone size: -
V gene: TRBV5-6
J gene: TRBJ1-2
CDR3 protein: ASSFMVEAYGYT

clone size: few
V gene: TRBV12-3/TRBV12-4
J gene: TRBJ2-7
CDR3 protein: ASSQTPGGLYEQY

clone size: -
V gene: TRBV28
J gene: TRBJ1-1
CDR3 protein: ASRQRVGQNTEAF

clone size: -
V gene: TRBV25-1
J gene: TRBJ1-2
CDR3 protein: ASSPRGSRIYGYT

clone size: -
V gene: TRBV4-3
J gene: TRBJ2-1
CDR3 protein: ASSQGEGWVAGGNSYNEQF

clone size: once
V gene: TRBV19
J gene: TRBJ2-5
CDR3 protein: ASSLGQGEYETQY

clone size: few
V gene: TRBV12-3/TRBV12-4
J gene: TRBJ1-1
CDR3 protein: ASSLGGRATEAF

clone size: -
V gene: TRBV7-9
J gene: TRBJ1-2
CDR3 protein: AGDYRGYYGYT

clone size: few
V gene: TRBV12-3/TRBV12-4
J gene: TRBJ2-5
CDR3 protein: ASSISTWETQY

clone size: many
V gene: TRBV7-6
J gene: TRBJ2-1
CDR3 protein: ASSPVGAWEQF

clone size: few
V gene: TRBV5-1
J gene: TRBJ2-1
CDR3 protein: ASSLPWAETYNEQF

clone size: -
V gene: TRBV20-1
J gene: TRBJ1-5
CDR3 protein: SATPGGYSNQPQH

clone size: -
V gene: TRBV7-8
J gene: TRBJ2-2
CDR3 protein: ASSLGFSSIKNTGELF

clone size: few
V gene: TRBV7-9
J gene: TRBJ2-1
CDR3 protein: ASSLGGGKDNEQF

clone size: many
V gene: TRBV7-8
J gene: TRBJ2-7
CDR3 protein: ASSLDPLTYEQY

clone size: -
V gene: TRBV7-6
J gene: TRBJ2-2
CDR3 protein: ASSEDARELF

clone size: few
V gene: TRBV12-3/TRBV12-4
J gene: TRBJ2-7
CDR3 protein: ASSSSGGSPYEQY

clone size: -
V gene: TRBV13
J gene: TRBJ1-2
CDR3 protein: ASSDRVHGYT

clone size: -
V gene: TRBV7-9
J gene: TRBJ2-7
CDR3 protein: ASSLGSPHEQY

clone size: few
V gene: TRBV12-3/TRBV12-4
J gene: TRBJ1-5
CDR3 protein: ASSWTANQPQH

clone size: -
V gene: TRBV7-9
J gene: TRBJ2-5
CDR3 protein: ASSFPEGAGETQY

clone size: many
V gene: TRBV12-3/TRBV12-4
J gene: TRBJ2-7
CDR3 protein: ASSQLGQGIYEQY

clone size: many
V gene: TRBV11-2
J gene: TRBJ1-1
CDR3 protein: ASRTIFGRKNTEAF

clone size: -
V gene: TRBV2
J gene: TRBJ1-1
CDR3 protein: ATWTGANTEAF

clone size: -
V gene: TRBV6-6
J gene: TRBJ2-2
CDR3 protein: ASSYSLAGGTGELF

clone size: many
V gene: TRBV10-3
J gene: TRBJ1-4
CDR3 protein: ATRPGQGVEKLF

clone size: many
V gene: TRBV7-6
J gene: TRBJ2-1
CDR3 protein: ASSLGGGASGEQF

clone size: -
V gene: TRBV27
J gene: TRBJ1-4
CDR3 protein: ASSYGQGGAFEKLF

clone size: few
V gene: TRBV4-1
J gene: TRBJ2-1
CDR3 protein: ASSPVFLNNEQF

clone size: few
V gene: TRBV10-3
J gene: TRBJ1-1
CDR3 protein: AISESEGLNTEAF

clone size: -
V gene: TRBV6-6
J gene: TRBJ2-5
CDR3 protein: ASSYWSGGRETQY

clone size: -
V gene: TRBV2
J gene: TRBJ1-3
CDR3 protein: ATPLTGNTIY

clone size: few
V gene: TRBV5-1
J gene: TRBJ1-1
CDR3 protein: ASSSDRRSEAF

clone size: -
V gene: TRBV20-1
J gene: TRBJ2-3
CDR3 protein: SAREVIQRAVPYTDTQY